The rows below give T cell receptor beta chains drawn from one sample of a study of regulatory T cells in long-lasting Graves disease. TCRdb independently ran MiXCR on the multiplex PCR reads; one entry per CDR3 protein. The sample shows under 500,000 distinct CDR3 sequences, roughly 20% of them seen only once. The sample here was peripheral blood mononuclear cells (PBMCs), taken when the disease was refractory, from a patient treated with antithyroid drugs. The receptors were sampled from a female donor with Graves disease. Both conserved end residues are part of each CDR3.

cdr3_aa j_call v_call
CASSFEQANTEAFF TRBJ1-1 TRBV7-8
CASSPLLDRGYEQYF TRBJ2-7 TRBV28
CAWGRITNEKLFF TRBJ1-4 TRBV30
CACSEGLVEASF TRBJ1-1 TRBV6-1
CATSRDYGPGEQYF TRBJ2-7 TRBV15
CASSYVAGGSYGYTF TRBJ1-2 TRBV28
CASSSTPGIGETQYF TRBJ2-5 TRBV6-5
CASSPHKDGPETQYF TRBJ2-5 TRBV27
CASTAPGQGSNQPQHF TRBJ1-5 TRBV28
CASRAGTGHGYTF TRBJ1-2 TRBV7-9
CASSLLVTSSLDEQYF TRBJ2-7 TRBV7-8
CAWSVLVGQETQYF TRBJ2-5 TRBV30
CASTLGQAIGYTF TRBJ1-2 TRBV12-3/TRBV12-4
CASSQVTDSFLSYEQYF TRBJ2-7 TRBV4-1
CASSTPGYEQYF TRBJ2-7 TRBV28
CASSVTDFAGELFF TRBJ2-2 TRBV19
CASSSGGTTEELFF TRBJ2-2 TRBV11-3
CASSLWYTEAFF TRBJ1-1 TRBV5-6
CASSPYGPQETQYF TRBJ2-5 TRBV7-2
CASSFGAGGPTDTQYF TRBJ2-3 TRBV12-3/TRBV12-4
CASSLRGGLAGGPSSYEQYF TRBJ2-7 TRBV27
CASSSGPEDYGYTF TRBJ1-2 TRBV7-9
CACKTGQGSKRLFF TRBJ1-4 TRBV30
CASSPALGGRSYEQYF TRBJ2-7 TRBV7-2
CASSLDLERVPYEQYF TRBJ2-7 TRBV12-3/TRBV12-4
CASSSTGTSGYF TRBJ2-7 TRBV12-3/TRBV12-4
CASKKNLDRGTSTMRETQYF TRBJ2-5 TRBV6-1
CASSLDHNYGYTF TRBJ1-2 TRBV5-6
CASISGAAGANVLTF TRBJ2-6 TRBV6-1
CACEGLYTGELFF TRBJ2-2 TRBV19
CASTELDRTKEAFF TRBJ1-1 TRBV2
CASSYLESLPSYEQYF TRBJ2-7 TRBV6-2/TRBV6-3
CASSLGGRRDRGNQPQHF TRBJ1-5 TRBV7-3
CASSEEVAKNIQYF TRBJ2-4 TRBV7-9
CASSPGFQETQYF TRBJ2-5 TRBV12-3/TRBV12-4
CSARQFSYEQYF TRBJ2-7 TRBV20-1
CASSPYIRGRATEQYF TRBJ2-7 TRBV7-8
CASNWGEGTEQYF TRBJ2-7 TRBV6-1
CASSEEIGVGEKLFF TRBJ1-4 TRBV6-2/TRBV6-3
CASRRSAARHLGQETQYF TRBJ2-5 TRBV19
CATSDASQGTGELFF TRBJ2-2 TRBV24-1
CASSVLGLAHETQYF TRBJ2-5 TRBV9
CASSILAGQGANEQYF TRBJ2-7 TRBV19
CASSAPGLAIPYF TRBJ2-3 TRBV12-3/TRBV12-4
CASSSPGQNTEAFF TRBJ1-1 TRBV7-8
CASSSHQPTGGNGHTF TRBJ1-2 TRBV6-7
CASSVTVNTEAFF TRBJ1-1 TRBV6-4
CASSQDTGPGELFF TRBJ2-2 TRBV12-3/TRBV12-4